Reported below is one T cell receptor (beta chain). It has no known antigen specificity. Base quality data are lacking; no much larger clone is found one base away. This record comes from a study of T cells after somatic rescue of genetic block (dated by TCRdb to about 2020). Broadly, across the study: The study assessed how robust, over the long term, a T-cell system was when the system had developed through somatic rescue of a genetic block in T-cell development.

V lost 4 bases and J lost 9 bases; the stretch between them is 10 bases long. CDR1 and CDR2 were assigned from the germline V gene (reference sequence) as PRHDT and FYEKMQ. CDR3 length: 12 amino acids, cysteine to phenylalanine. The CDR3 DNA has 36 bases and is translated from base 1. Libraries came from the immunoSEQ multiplex PCR assay. The source is immuneACCESS, and TCRdb retained only in-frame sequences with V and J called. Part of the clones is not carried over; for the studies checked, unresolved V genes explain less than half of this, and the remainder is unexplained. For this sample there are under 15,000 clones; about two thirds appear just once. Around 12% of the sample belongs to the ten largest clones.

The V gene is TRBV13 and the J gene is TRBJ1-5, with the D gene not clear enough to name. The sequenced sample consisted of peripheral blood mononuclear cells (PBMCs). The TCR was taken from a boy younger than 18. The nucleotide sequence reads as follows: TGTGCCAGCAGCTCCTGGCCAGGGCCCCAGCATTTT. It specifies CASSSWPGPQHF.